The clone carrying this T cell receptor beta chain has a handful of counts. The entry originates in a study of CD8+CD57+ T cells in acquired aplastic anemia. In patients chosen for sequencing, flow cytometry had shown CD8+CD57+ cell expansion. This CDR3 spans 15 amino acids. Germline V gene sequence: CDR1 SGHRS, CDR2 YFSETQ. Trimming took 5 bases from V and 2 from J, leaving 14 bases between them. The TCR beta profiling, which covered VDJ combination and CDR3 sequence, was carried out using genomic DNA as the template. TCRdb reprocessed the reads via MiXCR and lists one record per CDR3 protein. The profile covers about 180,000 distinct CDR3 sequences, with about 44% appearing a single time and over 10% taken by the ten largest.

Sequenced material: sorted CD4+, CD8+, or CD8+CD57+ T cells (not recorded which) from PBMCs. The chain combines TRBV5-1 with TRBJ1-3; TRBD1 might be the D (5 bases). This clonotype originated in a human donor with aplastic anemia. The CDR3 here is CASRPEGGAGNTIYF. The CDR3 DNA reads TGCGCCAGCAGACCGGAGGGAGGGGCTGGAAACACCATATATTTT.